This section outlines one T cell receptor (beta chain) sequence together with its context. This sample was included in a study of CD8 T cells in Susac syndrome. Overall study context: Susac syndrome patients were untreated, on corticosteroids with some adding intravenous immunoglobulin, or on intravenous immunoglobulin only.

Random hexamers were used to reverse transcribe 0.5 to 1 ug of RNA. Amplification of TCR beta CDR3 across 54 Vbeta and 13 Jbeta was performed with immunoSEQ multiplex PCR. Using its own MiXCR run on the immunoSEQ multiplex PCR reads, TCRdb lists one record per CDR3 protein. Among about 85,000 distinct CDR3 sequences, roughly 94% were seen once, and the ten largest hold about 0.45%. TEMRA cells were enriched by FACS, while CD8+ and CD4+ T cells were obtained through a negative isolation that was performed magnetically. Trimming took 3 bases from V and 7 from J; bases not matched to a gene: 3. The CDR3 has 15 amino acids. Looked up from germline, CDR1 is LGHDT and CDR2 is YNNKEL (reference sequence).

The chain combines TRBV3-1 with TRBJ2-1, with 13 bases identical to TRBD2. Sequences were obtained from CD8+ T cells from PBMCs. The receptor comes from a human donor with Susac syndrome. Here the CDR3 reads CASSHGLAGANEQFF. The CDR3 DNA reads as TGTGCCAGCAGCCATGGACTAGCGGGAGCAAATGAGCAGTTCTTC.